This T cell receptor beta chain was documented in a study of T-cell reconstitution after alpha-beta-depleted transplantation in children (TCRdb year 2016). Looking at the study overall: Using TCR repertoire profiling, the study quantitatively followed how T-cell immune reconstitution unfolded in children after TCRalphabeta/CD19-depleted allogeneic hematopoietic cell transplantation.

Read against the paper, the sample's treatment or condition label means: allogeneic hematopoietic cell transplantation with graft depleted of TCRalphabeta T cells and CD19 B cells. Transplant recipients were children who received TCRalphabeta/CD19-depleted allogeneic hematopoietic cell grafts. The library relied on PCR. TCRdb names Illumina HiSeq 2500 as the instrument used. TCR library preparation used molecular barcoding, with unique molecular identifiers applied to normalize quantification of the TCRbeta repertoire. Using fastp trimming at Q25 and MiXCR clonotype assembly, TCRdb reanalyzed the public sequencing data and kept in-frame beta chains. Merged by CDR3 protein, the rows form single entries marked with the most common genes and DNA. This sample gives about 830,000 distinct CDR3 sequences in total; around 17% of them show up just once. Approximately 4.5% of the sample belongs to the ten largest clones.

This clonotype was seen ten or more times. Which antigen it targets is not known. No much larger clone is present one base from it, and per-base qualities are unavailable. Study-level results and caveats: The apparently early alphabetaT-cell count recovery about two months after transplant was reportedly dependent on only several hundred rapidly expanded clones derived from non-depleted graft cells. Over the following months the frequencies of hyperexpanded clones went down, and after one year T-cell counts and TCRbeta diversity were mostly credited to newly produced T cells. In some patients, high TCRbeta diversity at day 60 was attributed to recipient T cells and intrathymic progenitors that had survived conditioning.

The sequences come from PBMCs, mostly from graft donor cells, collected 360 days after TCRalphabeta/CD19-depleted stem cell transplant. The origin of this receptor is a male patient between 5 and 17 years old who had a stem cell transplant for acute lymphoblastic leukemia, so the T cells may come from the graft donor.

The sequence in DNA is TGCAGTGCTAGAGATGGAGGGGGGGAGAGATACGAGCAGTACTTC. Its translation is CSARDGGGERYEQYF. The V and J segments used are TRBV20-1 and TRBJ2-7; perhaps TRBD2 is the D gene, with 7 bases matching. V drops 0 bases and J drops 4 bases, leaving 16 bases in between. CDR1 and CDR2 (DFQATT, SNEGSKA) derive from the germline V gene (reference sequence). The CDR3 numbers 15 residues from cysteine through phenylalanine. Only the CDR3 portion is preserved as DNA: 45 bases, with reading frame beginning at the first base.